These 22 T cell receptor beta chains originate from one sample sequenced in a study of T cells in Graves' hyperthyroidism and ophthalmopathy (dated by TCRdb to between 2019 and 2020). Library preparation was by multiplex PCR. Sequencing was carried out with an Illumina HiSeq 2000. TCR beta CDR3 regions were amplified from RNA transcripts. A first-round RT-PCR of the TCR CDR3 used the HTBI primer set with the Qiagen OneStep RT-PCR kit. In TCRdb, the public reads were trimmed at Q25 with fastp and aligned with MiXCR, with productive beta chains retained. One record per CDR3 amino acid sequence lists the most common genes and DNA. The sample contains more than 300,000 distinct CDR3 sequences, about 15% of them found a single time. The ten largest clones represent more than 9.5% of the sample. Specimen: blood. The receptors come from a woman aged 60-75 years with Graves' hyperthyroidism.

The chain combines TRBV19 with TRBJ1-3; D unresolved. The CDR3 runs 15 residues. Trimming cost V 4 bases and J 2 bases, with 12 bases left between them. Germline CDR1 LNHDA, CDR2 SQIVND (reference sequence). The CDR3 DNA reads TGTGCCAGTAGTACCCAACCTAGCCCTGGAAACACCATATATTTT. Translation gives CASSTQPSPGNTIYF.

The V and J genes are TRBV4-1 and TRBJ2-2, with D tentatively TRBD1 (5 bases). The ends were cut back, 1 base at V and 7 bases at J, with 10 bases in the middle. This CDR3 spans 14 amino acids. Germline CDR1 MGHRA, CDR2 YSYEKL. As DNA, the CDR3 is TGCGCCAGCAGCCAAGGTCCTAGGGGCGGGGAGCTGTTTTTT. It specifies CASSQGPRGGELFF.

The V call is TRBV6-1, the J call TRBJ2-2; D uncertain. Germline V gives CDR1 MNHNS, CDR2 SASEGT. V shed 3 bases and J shed 1 base, with 3 bases lying between them. This CDR3 region has 13 residues. This chain's CDR3 is CASSDGNTGELFF. CDR3 coding DNA: TGTGCCAGCAGTGATGGGAACACCGGGGAGCTGTTTTTT.

The J gene is TRBJ2-5, the V gene TRBV2, with D hard to call. Germline V gene sequence: CDR1 SNHLY, CDR2 FYNNEI. V dropped 8 bases and J dropped 4 bases, with 8 bases sitting between them. This CDR3 has 11 amino acids. The CDR3 sequence is CASATGETQYF. The CDR3 DNA is TGTGCCAGCGCAACGGGAGAGACCCAGTACTTC.

This clonotype was recorded at least ten times. Here the CDR3 reads CASSLVAGTNEQFF. The CDR3 coding sequence is TGTGCCAGCAGCTTAGTAGCGGGAACTAATGAGCAGTTCTTC. J is TRBJ2-1 and V is TRBV7-2; 8 bases align to TRBD2. The germline gives CDR1 SGHTA, CDR2 FQGNSA. V gave up 1 base and J gave up 7 bases; unmatched junction bases: 3. The CDR3 has 14 residues.

This clonotype was seen many times. V usage is TRBV12-3 or TRBV12-4 and J usage is TRBJ1-2; D possibly corresponds to TRBD1 (6 bases). The V and J ends lost 4 bases and 7 bases respectively, with 13 bases between them. CDR3 length equals 13 residues. CDR3: CASSSSYRVGYTF. The DNA for the CDR3 is TGTGCCAGCAGTTCATCGTACAGGGTTGGCTACACCTTC.

The gene calls are TRBV6-2 or TRBV6-3 and TRBJ2-1; D is perhaps TRBD1 (6 bases). This CDR3 region has 13 residues. The V end was cut by 0 bases, the J end by 13 bases, with 13 bases between. Germline V gene lookup returns CDR1 MNHEY and CDR2 SVGEGT. CDR3 bases: TGTGCCAGCAGTTACTCGTACAGGGTGAACCAGTTCTTC. It yields the protein CASSYSYRVNQFF.

The V and J genes are TRBV7-2 and TRBJ2-1; 11 bases are a match to TRBD2. Germline loops: CDR1 SGHTA, CDR2 FQGNSA. Trimming cost V 5 bases and J 4 bases; bases outside gene matches: 16. The CDR3 spans 19 residues. Here the CDR3 reads CASSHVRGATSGNYNEQFF. CDR3 coding DNA: TGTGCCAGCAGCCATGTAAGGGGGGCGACTAGCGGGAATTACAATGAGCAGTTCTTC.

This chain links TRBV30 with TRBJ1-2; D gene ambiguous. This CDR3 is built from 12 residues. The V gene's germline CDR1 is GTSNPN and CDR2 SVGIG (reference sequence). The germline V and J ends were trimmed by 4 bases and 4 bases, with 10 bases remaining between them. DNA for the CDR3: TGTGCCTGGAACACAGCGCCCTATGGCTACACCTTC. Residues: CAWNTAPYGYTF.

As regards this clonotype: A much larger clone differs by one base, so this may be a read error. The chain carries TRBV29-1 and TRBJ2-1, with 10 positions matching TRBD1. CDR3 length: 14 amino acids. Trimming at V came to 7 bases and at J to 8 bases, leaving 11 bases not matched to a gene. Germline lookup yields CDR1 SQVTM and CDR2 ANQGSEA. This CDR3 reads CSGNRDRGLDEQFF. In DNA form, the CDR3 reads TGCAGCGGTAACCGGGACAGGGGACTCGATGAGCAGTTCTTC.

The chain uses TRBV3-1 and TRBJ1-1, with 10 bases fitting TRBD1. Germline CDR1 reads LGHDT; CDR2 reads YNNKEL (reference sequence). V was pared by 1 base and J by 13 bases, with 18 bases of the junction left unmatched. CDR3 size: 17 residues. CDR3 amino acids: CASSQARTGGSDTVVFF. The DNA for the CDR3 is TGTGCCAGCAGCCAAGCTAGGACAGGGGGAAGTGACACTGTAGTTTTCTTT.

This clonotype appeared many times. The chain combines TRBV11-2 with TRBJ2-5, with 8 bases identical to TRBD1. The CDR3 covers 14 residues. Germline assignment: CDR1 SGHAT and CDR2 FQNNGV. J lost 5 bases, V lost 5 bases, and 7 bases had no gene match. Written as DNA, the CDR3 is TGTGCCAGCAGCGTGAACAGGGGGTTTGAGACCCAGTACTTC. This sequence encodes CASSVNRGFETQYF.

The rearrangement links TRBV19 to TRBJ2-3; tentatively, D is TRBD1 (6 bases). The V gene's germline CDR1 is LNHDA and CDR2 SQIVND (reference sequence). V shed 3 bases and J shed 3 bases, with 19 bases lying between them. There are 17 residues in the CDR3. The CDR3 DNA is TGTGCCAGTAGTATTGGGCGGTTCAGGGGTCGGACAGATACGCAGTATTTT. Protein: CASSIGRFRGRTDTQYF.

The J gene is TRBJ2-3, the V gene TRBV19, with D tentatively TRBD1 (6 bases). Looked up from germline, CDR1 is LNHDA and CDR2 is SQIVND (reference sequence). This CDR3 contains 14 residues. V was pared by 9 bases and J by 2 bases, with 15 bases between. CDR3 region: CASQRGIFTDTQYF. The CDR3 DNA sequence: TGTGCCAGCCAAAGGGGGATTTTCACAGATACGCAGTATTTT.

This clonotype was seen repeatedly, ten times or more. The chain is built from TRBV6-1 and TRBJ1-2, with 7 bases fitting TRBD1. V gave up 6 bases and J gave up 2 bases; unmatched junction bases: 15. The CDR3 runs to 17 residues. The germline V gene has CDR1 MNHNS and CDR2 SASEGT. The CDR3 sequence: CASRPHSSGGANYGYTF. CDR3 coding DNA: TGTGCCAGCAGACCCCACTCCTCAGGGGGGGCCAACTATGGCTACACCTTC.

The V and J genes are TRBV10-3 and TRBJ1-6, with a weak D call TRBD1 (5 bases). Germline V gene data show CDR1 as ENHRY and CDR2 as SYGVKD. Between the trimmed V and J ends, which lost 7 bases and 4 bases, there was a span of 8 bases. The CDR3 is made up of 13 amino acids. CDR3 DNA: TGTGCCATCATGACAGAGTATAATTCACCCCTCCACTTT. The encoded protein is CAIMTEYNSPLHF.

This clonotype was seen a few times. J is TRBJ1-6 and V is TRBV5-4, with 7 nucleotides matching TRBD1. The length of the CDR3 is 16 residues. J gave up 2 bases and V 3 bases, and 5 bases lay outside the gene matches. Per the germline V gene, CDR1 is SGHNT and CDR2 is YYREEE (reference sequence). The CDR3 DNA is TGTGCCAGCAGCTCAAGGACAGGAGCCTATAATTCACCCCTCCACTTT. Translating it yields CASSSRTGAYNSPLHF. The full variable domain, its missing parts supplied by reference TRBV5-4 and TRBJ1-6, is ETGVTQSPTHLIKTRGQQVTLRCSSQSGHNTVSWYQQALGQGPQFIFQYYREEENGRGNFPPRFSGLQFPNYSSELNVNALELDDSALYLCASSSRTGAYNSPLHFGNGTRLTVT.

Many counts were recorded for this clonotype. The chain carries TRBV2 and TRBJ1-1; D is unresolved. V gave up 4 bases and J gave up 0 bases, with 6 bases separating them. The CDR3 covers 13 residues. From germline, CDR1 is SNHLY and CDR2 FYNNEI. Written as DNA, the CDR3 is TGTGCCAGCAGTGTGGGAGTGAACACTGAAGCTTTCTTT. It translates to CASSVGVNTEAFF.

This clonotype was picked up many times. V usage is TRBV30 and J usage is TRBJ2-7; D not resolved. The germline V gene encodes CDR1 GTSNPN and CDR2 SVGIG (reference sequence). Trimming removed 3 bases at V and 6 bases at J, with 18 bases between. The CDR3 consists of 14 residues. CDR3 residues: CAWRNVRALPEQYF. DNA of the CDR3: TGTGCCTGGAGGAACGTCCGAGCACTACCCGAGCAGTACTTC.

There are many counts of this clonotype. The chain joins TRBV20-1 to TRBJ2-5, with a possible D match to TRBD1 (6 bases). Germline V CDR1 and CDR2: DFQATT, SNEGSKA (reference sequence). The CDR3 has 12 amino acids. V gave up 6 bases and J gave up 0 bases, with 8 bases separating them. The chain's CDR3 is CSARTDQETQYF. CDR3 nucleotide sequence: TGCAGTGCCAGGACAGACCAAGAGACCCAGTACTTC.

The chain combines TRBV7-2 with TRBJ1-2, with 7 positions matching TRBD1. CDR1 SGHTA and CDR2 FQGNSA come from the germline V gene. CDR3 size: 14 residues. V shed 1 base and J 5 bases; nucleotides not matched to a gene: 4. The CDR3 here is CASSLVSGGYGYTF. In DNA, the CDR3 is TGTGCCAGCAGCTTAGTATCAGGGGGATATGGCTACACCTTC.

This clonotype has just a few counts. V usage is TRBV19 and J usage is TRBJ2-4; D unresolved. The CDR3 length is 16 residues. Germline CDR1 and CDR2: LNHDA and SQIVND (reference sequence). V shed 5 bases and J shed 5 bases, with 19 bases lying between them. The CDR3 sequence is CASSPDFPSNQNIQYF. DNA of the CDR3: TGTGCCAGTAGTCCAGACTTCCCCTCGAACCAAAACATTCAGTACTTC.